The next 27 T cell receptor beta chains were all read from a single sample in a study of early stage breast cancer tumors. Using immunoSEQ multiplex PCR, the repertoire was profiled, and TCRdb retains in-frame clones only, with some absent. The data show about 6,300 clones, approximately 73% seen once. Sequencing was carried out using normal breast tissue next to the tumor. The source is a person in their 40s with breast cancer.

V and J are TRBV7-2 and TRBJ2-2, with D hard to call. Trimming pared 6 bases from V and 7 bases from J, leaving 6 bases between. CDR1 and CDR2 (germline): SGHTA, FQGNSA. The CDR3 is made up of 11 amino acids. CDR3 coding DNA: TGTGCCAGCAGAATAGGCGGGGAGCTGTTTTTT. This translates into CASRIGGELFF.

This clone occurred once. This chain links TRBV6-4 with TRBJ2-5; D is unclear. The CDR3 runs 14 residues. V was clipped by 7 bases and J by 5 bases, with 17 bases between them. Germline V gene lookup returns CDR1 MRHNA and CDR2 SNTAGT. Here the CDR3 reads CASMRAPRGETQYF. Here the CDR3 DNA reads TGTGCCAGCATGAGAGCCCCGCGAGGCGAGACCCAGTACTTC.

Worth noting for this clone: The same CDR3 can be traced to other DNA sequences in this sample. The chain is built from TRBV6-1 and TRBJ2-5, with D unclear. This CDR3 has 13 residues. V was trimmed by 6 bases and J by 4 bases, leaving 12 bases between them. Germline CDR1 and CDR2: MNHNS and SASEGT. The CDR3: CASSPRPGETQYF. CDR3 nucleotides: TGTGCCAGCAGCCCCCGGCCTGGAGAGACCCAGTACTTC.

The rearrangement joins TRBV7-8 to TRBJ2-7, with 12 nucleotides matching TRBD1. The CDR3 covers 15 residues. Germline-derived CDR1 and CDR2 are SGHVS and FQNEAQ. V lost 1 base, J lost 7 bases, and 5 bases stayed unmatched. CDR3 sequence: CASSLEGQGAQEQYF. The CDR3 nucleotides read TGTGCCAGCAGCTTAGAGGGACAGGGGGCGCAAGAGCAGTACTTC.

The V and J genes are TRBV6-4 and TRBJ2-6; no reliable D call. The germline V and J ends were trimmed by 5 bases and 0 bases, with 5 bases remaining between them. Germline CDR1 is MRHNA and CDR2 is SNTAGT. The CDR3 loop spans 14 amino acids. Written as DNA, the CDR3 is TGTGCCAGCAGTAACAACTCTGGGGCCAACGTCCTGACTTTC. Translated, it gives CASSNNSGANVLTF.

The chain couples TRBV7-3 to TRBJ2-3; the D is unclear. This CDR3 is built from 13 residues. V was shortened by 5 bases and J by 2 bases, with 8 bases between the two germline ends. CDR1 and CDR2 from the germline V gene are SGHTA and FQGTGA. This CDR3 reads CASSVDFTDTQYF. CDR3 in DNA: TGTGCCAGCAGCGTTGACTTCACAGATACGCAGTATTTT.

The chain is built from TRBV15 and TRBJ2-5; the D is unclear. Germline V lookup: CDR1 LNHNV, CDR2 YYDKDF (reference sequence). With 3 bases removed from V and 6 bases from J, the gap between germline ends came to 11 bases. The CDR3 spans 13 residues. The CDR3 DNA reads as TGTGCCACCAGCAGCGGCCGCCAGCAGACCCAGTACTTC. Translated: CATSSGRQQTQYF.

V gene TRBV6-5 combines with J gene TRBJ1-2, with a weak D call TRBD1 (5 bases). CDR1 is MNHEY, CDR2 SVGAGI, per germline. The V end was cut by 5 bases, the J end by 4 bases, with 14 bases between. This CDR3 is built from 14 residues. The CDR3 reads CASSGPDGGYGYTF. The CDR3 DNA reads TGTGCCAGCAGTGGACCGGATGGGGGCTATGGCTACACCTTC.

This clone was seen a handful of times. The junction departs from germline at one end; a sequencing error may be responsible. This chain connects TRBV5-1 to TRBJ2-7; 7 bases align to TRBD1. The germline gives CDR1 SGHRS, CDR2 YFSETQ. CDR3 length: 12 amino acids. CDR3 sequence (DNA): TGCGCCAGCAGCGGAAACGACAGGGCCGTCATCTTC. Translation gives CASSGNDRAVIF.

The chain has TRBV11-3 and TRBJ2-1; TRBD2 is a possible D gene (6 bases). Germline CDR1 SGHNT, CDR2 YENEEA. The CDR3 is made up of 13 amino acids. Trimming took 4 bases from V and 5 from J, leaving 9 bases between them. This chain's CDR3 is CASSSRRDNEQFF. In nucleotides, the CDR3 is TGTGCCAGCAGCTCCAGGAGGGACAATGAGCAGTTCTTC.

The chain carries TRBV25-1 and TRBJ2-7; D is unclear. CDR3 length equals 13 residues. CDR1 and CDR2 from the germline V gene are MGHDK and SYGVNS. Trimming removed 5 bases at V and 3 bases at J, with 11 bases between. CDR3 sequence reads: CASSFTVGYEQYF. CDR3 bases: TGTGCCAGCAGTTTTACAGTTGGCTACGAGCAGTACTTC.

The V gene is TRBV6-1, the J gene TRBJ1-3; 7 nucleotides match TRBD1. V lost 6 bases to trimming and J lost 0 bases; unmatched junction nucleotides: 5. CDR1 is MNHNS and CDR2 is SASEGT in the germline V gene. The CDR3 contains 15 residues. CDR3 coding DNA: TGTGCCAGCAGCTCGGGACAGCCCTCTGGAAACACCATATATTTT. This translates into CASSSGQPSGNTIYF.

V usage is TRBV6-4 and J usage is TRBJ2-7; D remains unclear. Deletions cut 0 bases from V and 7 bases from J, with 10 bases between. Germline CDR1 is MRHNA and CDR2 is SNTAGT. The CDR3 spans 13 residues. DNA of the CDR3: TGTGCCAGCAGTGACTCAGCCTCCGGGGAGCAGTACTTC. Translation: CASSDSASGEQYF.

The genes are TRBV11-3 and TRBJ1-5; 11 bases are shared with TRBD1. CDR1 SGHNT and CDR2 YENEEA come from the germline V gene. CDR3 length equals 17 residues. V lost 2 bases, J lost 2 bases, and 5 bases stayed unmatched. The CDR3, as DNA: TGTGCCAGCAGCTTACTGGACAGGGGGCATGGCAATCAGCCCCAGCATTTT. This translates into CASSLLDRGHGNQPQHF.

V is TRBV5-6 and J is TRBJ2-1; possibly TRBD2 for D (5 bases). Per the germline V gene, CDR1 is SGHDT and CDR2 is YYEEEE. V was trimmed by 4 bases and J by 14 bases, leaving 13 bases between them. This CDR3 is built from 11 residues. The CDR3 region has the DNA TGTGCCAGCAGCCATCTGGGAGAGGAGTTCTTC. This gives the protein CASSHLGEEFF.

The chain employs TRBV11-2 and TRBJ1-5; TRBD1 agrees at 8 bases. V shed 3 bases and J 4 bases; nucleotides not matched to a gene: 11. The CDR3 has 17 residues. Germline loops: CDR1 SGHAT, CDR2 FQNNGV. The DNA of the CDR3 is TGTGCCAGCAGCTTTGGGCCCACAGGGGGGATTAATCAGCCCCAGCATTTT. Its translation: CASSFGPTGGINQPQHF.

V gene TRBV4-2 combines with J gene TRBJ2-3; a weak D match, TRBD2 (7 bases). CDR1 and CDR2 (germline): LGHNA, YNFKEQ. Between the trimmed V and J ends, which lost 3 bases and 2 bases, there was a span of 15 bases. The length of the CDR3 is 16 residues. The CDR3: CASSQGGAPITDTQYF. The CDR3 DNA follows: TGTGCCAGCAGCCAGGGGGGGGCGCCCATCACAGATACGCAGTATTTT.

The chain carries TRBV9 and TRBJ2-3; TRBD2 might be the D (6 bases). Trimming took off 4 bases at V and 1 base at J, with 31 bases between the two ends. CDR1 is SGDLS and CDR2 is YYNGEE in the germline V gene. This CDR3 is built from 21 residues. CDR3 residues: CASSPPRRASVTPWGTDTQYF. The DNA for the CDR3 is TGTGCCAGCAGCCCCCCCCGTCGGGCTAGCGTTACTCCCTGGGGCACAGATACGCAGTATTTT.

This clone was observed a handful of times. This chain links TRBV11-2 with TRBJ2-7; D tentatively reads TRBD1 or TRBD2 (5 bases each). This CDR3 is built from 15 residues. Trimming cost V 4 bases and J 4 bases, with 17 bases left between them. Per the germline V gene, CDR1 is SGHAT and CDR2 is FQNNGV. The CDR3 is CASSWWDDGTYEQYF. DNA of the CDR3: TGTGCCAGCAGCTGGTGGGACGATGGGACGTACGAGCAGTACTTC. The whole variable domain, filled in from reference TRBV11-2 and TRBJ2-7, reads EAGVAQSPRYKIIEKRQSVAFWCNPISGHATLYWYQQILGQGPKLLIQFQNNGVVDDSQLPKDRFSAERLKGVDSTLKIQPAKLEDSAVYLCASSWWDDGTYEQYFGPGTRLTVT.

Here the CDR3 DNA reads TGTGCCAGCAGTAGGGCTGGGGCCAACGTCCTGACTTTC. Its translation: CASSRAGANVLTF. The genes are TRBV5-6 and TRBJ2-6; no clear D. The germline V gene encodes CDR1 SGHDT and CDR2 YYEEEE. V lost 5 bases to trimming and J lost 2 bases, with 5 bases between them. The CDR3 length is 13 residues.

This chain connects TRBV5-4 to TRBJ2-7; TRBD1 is a possible D gene (5 bases). The CDR3 runs to 14 residues. Trimming took 4 bases from V and 6 from J, leaving 17 bases between them. Germline CDR1 is SGHNT and CDR2 is YYREEE (reference sequence). This chain's CDR3 is CASSRTQGFREQYF. CDR3 coding DNA: TGTGCCAGCAGCAGGACGCAGGGATTCCGCGAGCAGTACTTC.

The V and J genes are TRBV2 and TRBJ2-7; D unclear. There are 13 residues in the CDR3. Germline CDR1 reads SNHLY; CDR2 reads FYNNEI. Between the trimmed V and J ends, which lost 6 bases and 2 bases, there was a span of 11 bases. This CDR3 is CASRGSRTYEQYF. The CDR3 DNA is TGTGCCAGCAGGGGGTCTCGGACCTACGAGCAGTACTTC.

The chain employs TRBV27 and TRBJ1-1, with D perhaps matching TRBD1 (6 bases). Germline values: CDR1 MNHEY, CDR2 SMNVEV (reference sequence). CDR3 length: 13 residues. Trimming removed 1 base from V and 6 bases from J, with 9 bases in between. The CDR3, as DNA: TGTGCCAGCAGTTTATACAGGGACGCTGAAGCTTTCTTT. Its translation: CASSLYRDAEAFF.

This clone is categorized as large. The chain has TRBV5-1 and TRBJ2-3, with D tentatively TRBD2 (5 bases). V was pared by 4 bases and J by 3 bases, with 6 bases between. The CDR3 extends over 12 amino acids. The germline gives CDR1 SGHRS, CDR2 YFSETQ. CDR3 sequence (DNA): TGCGCCAGCAGCCCGGGGACAGATACGCAGTATTTT. As protein: CASSPGTDTQYF.

The chain is built from TRBV7-9 and TRBJ2-5; possibly TRBD2 for D (5 bases). Trimming cost V 6 bases and J 2 bases, with 22 bases left between them. Germline CDR1 and CDR2: SEHNR and FQNEAQ (reference sequence). The CDR3 is 17 residues long. The CDR3 spells CASSLLGSLEGQETQYF. CDR3 coding DNA: TGTGCCAGCAGTCTTCTAGGGAGTTTAGAAGGGCAAGAGACCCAGTACTTC.

The chain is built from TRBV5-8 and TRBJ1-2, with TRBD1 as a possible D gene (5 bases). Trimming removed 4 bases at V and 4 bases at J, with 17 bases between. Germline CDR1 and CDR2: SGHTS and YDEGEE. This CDR3 comprises 15 residues. The CDR3 DNA is TGTGCCAGCAGCCAGCCCCACCAGGGCGGCTATGGCTACACCTTC. It translates to CASSQPHQGGYGYTF.

The chain combines TRBV27 with TRBJ2-7; a possible D gene is TRBD1 (6 bases). This CDR3 region has 16 residues. Germline V CDR1 and CDR2: MNHEY, SMNVEV (reference sequence). V shed 2 bases and J shed 3 bases, with 17 bases lying between them. The CDR3 DNA sequence: TGTGCCAGCAGTTTAGGCTTTCCGGGACACGGCTACGAGCAGTACTTC. Translation: CASSLGFPGHGYEQYF.